This TCR beta chain is from a study of early T cells in non-severe SARS-CoV-2 infection. A single record per CDR3 protein comes from TCRdb applying MiXCR to the 5' RACE reads. This sample carries more than 95,000 distinct CDR3 sequences, approximately 17% of them seen once, and the ten largest clones take 1.3%. This clonotype was counted a few times. V shed 4 bases, J shed 6 bases, and the junction held 8 bases outside the gene matches. From germline, CDR1 is SGHRS and CDR2 YFSETQ. The CDR3 contains 14 residues. V is TRBV5-1 and J is TRBJ2-7, with 9 bases fitting TRBD1. Source material: whole blood. The receptor was isolated from an adult who was a healthcare worker with PCR-confirmed SARS-CoV-2 infection or an uninfected control (not recorded which). For the CDR3, the DNA is TGCGCCAGCAGCGAACAGGGGGCTTTGATCGAGCAGTACTTC. It specifies CASSEQGALIEQYF.